The entry below describes one T cell receptor (beta chain). No antigen is known for it. This CDR3 has 15 amino acids. Per germline, CDR1 SEHNR and CDR2 FQNEAQ (reference sequence). Trimming removed 5 bases from V and 3 bases from J, with 13 bases in between. Measured with immunoSEQ multiplex PCR; TCRdb has only the in-frame clones, and not every one. The repertoire holds 150,000 or so clones, with 80% to 95% as singletons. These data belong to a study of T cell responses to AZD1222 COVID-19 vaccine. Study results and caveats: Regions left unmutated in variants are reportedly the target of nearly half of spike-specific TCRs. Regions 160-218 and 743-854 held dominance among vaccine-associated CD4 TCRs, which spanned spike. At study baseline, merely over 5 AZD1222 recipients were seropositive. Among the donors, most were white British and more were female, and clonal diversity was possibly underestimated.

This material consisted of peripheral blood, taken on day 0 of AZD1222 vaccination. The source of this sequence is an adult in good health. V usage is TRBV7-9 and J usage is TRBJ1-4; D might be TRBD1 (6 bases). CDR3 in DNA: TGTGCCAGCAGCCCCAAGGACAGTTCTAATGAAAAACTGTTTTTT. It translates to CASSPKDSSNEKLFF.